The 6 T cell receptor beta chains in this list originate from one sample, sequenced in a study of T cell clones after liver transplantation. Only in-frame clones appear in the TCRdb table, and some are missing; sequencing was by immunoSEQ multiplex PCR. Among 50,000 to 60,000 clones, approximately 70% were seen once, and the ten largest hold about 2.7%. The input for sequencing was CD4+ T cells from blood, taken at the roughly 15-month timepoint. The source of these receptors is a human patient who received a liver transplant. Some T cells may be supplied by the graft donor.

The chain has TRBV28 and TRBJ1-5; D not resolved. From germline, CDR1 is MDHEN and CDR2 SYDVKM. This CDR3 region has 14 residues. Trimming stripped 6 bases from V and 6 bases from J, with 15 bases between. CDR3 residues: CASRGQRVTQPQHF. The CDR3 DNA sequence: TGTGCCAGCAGGGGTCAAAGGGTGACTCAGCCCCAGCATTTT.

V usage is TRBV19 and J usage is TRBJ1-1; TRBD1 matches 7 bases. The length of the CDR3 is 14 residues. CDR1 is LNHDA and CDR2 is SQIVND in the germline V gene (reference sequence). The V gene end was trimmed by 5 bases and the J gene end by 8 bases; junction bases not matched to a gene: 11. CDR3 amino acids: CASSGGQKHTEAFF. The CDR3 nucleotides are TGTGCCAGTAGTGGGGGACAGAAGCATACCGAAGCTTTCTTT.

By sample fraction, this clone is medium-sized (0.01 to 0.1%). Other DNA variants within this sample encode the same CDR3. This sequence joins TRBV5-1 and TRBJ1-2; D remains unclear. From germline, CDR1 is SGHRS and CDR2 YFSETQ. V was clipped by 0 bases and J by 0 bases, with 6 bases between them. CDR3 length equals 14 residues. The CDR3 DNA follows: TGCGCCAGCAGCTTGGGCGGATCTAACTATGGCTACACCTTC. Protein sequence: CASSLGGSNYGYTF.

The chain has TRBV6-1 and TRBJ1-1; tentative D call: TRBD1 (5 bases). Germline CDR1 reads MNHNS; CDR2 reads SASEGT. The CDR3 runs to 14 residues. V was trimmed by 6 bases and J by 10 bases, leaving 21 bases between them. CDR3 in amino acids: CASRHLTESLGAFF. CDR3 coding DNA: TGTGCCAGCAGACACTTGACAGAATCCCTGGGAGCTTTCTTT.

V usage is TRBV5-1 and J usage is TRBJ1-6; TRBD1 agrees at 7 bases. This CDR3 region has 16 residues. The V gene's germline CDR1 is SGHRS and CDR2 YFSETQ. The V and J ends lost 1 base and 10 bases, in that order; junction bases with no gene match: 11. The CDR3 loop is CASSLLDRDSGSPLHF. The CDR3 coding sequence is TGCGCCAGCAGCTTGCTTGACCGGGACAGTGGCTCACCCCTCCACTTT.

The genes are TRBV11-3 and TRBJ2-1, with 7 bases aligning to TRBD1. This CDR3 comprises 12 residues. J lost 7 bases, V lost 5 bases, and 2 bases had no gene match. Germline CDR1 and CDR2: SGHNT and YENEEA. The DNA for the CDR3 is TGTGCCAGCAGCGGACAGGCAAATGAGCAGTTCTTC. It specifies CASSGQANEQFF. Full variable domain (missing parts from reference TRBV11-3 and TRBJ2-1): EAGVVQSPRYKIIEKKQPVAFWCNPISGHNTLYWYLQNLGQGPELLIRYENEEAVDDSQLPKDRFSAERLKGVDSTLKIQPAELGDSAVYLCASSGQANEQFFGPGTRLTVL.